The 21 T cell receptor beta chains listed next were all sequenced from one sample in a study of shared clonotypes between healthy human individuals. Naive CD8 cells lacked CD45RO, underwent positive selection for CCR7 and left out terminally differentiated effector memory CD45RA+ cells. Sequencing used immunoSEQ multiplex PCR; TCRdb keeps in-frame clones, though not all of them. The repertoire includes 500,000 to 700,000 clones, around 96% of them detected once, and 0.11% sits in the top ten. What was sequenced was naive CD8+ T cells sorted from blood. The source of these receptors is a woman aged 25 to 45 in good health.

The gene calls are TRBV7-9 and TRBJ2-1; the D gene could be TRBD1 or TRBD2 (5 bases each). The CDR3 covers 14 residues. Trimming pared 6 bases from V and 9 bases from J, leaving 18 bases between. Germline V lookup: CDR1 SEHNR, CDR2 FQNEAQ (reference sequence). CDR3 nucleotides: TGTGCCAGCAGACAAGAGGGGCCCCCGGGTGAGCAGTTCTTC. This sequence encodes CASRQEGPPGEQFF.

The rearrangement links TRBV28 to TRBJ2-7, with 10 bases lining up with TRBD2. The ends lost 5 bases at V and 3 bases at J; junction bases unmatched: 10. The CDR3 has 16 residues. Per the germline V gene, CDR1 is MDHEN and CDR2 is SYDVKM. The CDR3 reads CASSPFSSGSLYEQYF. DNA for the CDR3: TGTGCCAGCAGTCCATTCTCTAGCGGGAGTCTCTACGAGCAGTACTTC.

The chain uses TRBV11-2 and TRBJ2-1, with 9 bases matching TRBD2. The junction had 0 bases not matched to a gene; V was cut back by 0 bases and J by 0 bases. CDR3 length: 16 amino acids. The germline V gene has CDR1 SGHAT and CDR2 FQNNGV. The CDR3, as DNA: TGTGCCAGCAGCTTAGAACTAGCGGGCTCCTACAATGAGCAGTTCTTC. It translates to CASSLELAGSYNEQFF.

The chain combines TRBV5-1 with TRBJ2-2; D not certain. CDR3 length: 11 amino acids. V was clipped by 4 bases and J by 6 bases, with 4 bases between them. Per germline, CDR1 SGHRS and CDR2 YFSETQ. The CDR3, as DNA: TGCGCCAGCAGCCTTTCCGGGGAGCTGTTTTTT. It codes for CASSLSGELFF.

This clone was observed a single time. The chain uses TRBV28 and TRBJ2-5, with 10 bases identical to TRBD2. The closer fit of TRBJ2-7 to the DNA end suggests the J call may be wrong. Looked up from germline, CDR1 is MDHEN and CDR2 is SYDVKM. CDR3 length: 13 residues. CDR3 nucleotide sequence: TGTGCCAGCATCACTAGCGGGACCCACGAGCAGTACTTC. The encoded protein is CASITSGTHEQYF.

The chain has TRBV28 and TRBJ2-5, with a tentative D call TRBD2 (5 bases). Germline V lookup: CDR1 MDHEN, CDR2 SYDVKM. CDR3 size: 14 residues. Trimming shortened V by 2 bases and J by 5 bases, and 12 bases separated the two germline ends. The CDR3 DNA reads as TGTGCCAGCAGTTTAGAGGGTGGGCGCGAGACCCAGTACTTC. This sequence encodes CASSLEGGRETQYF.

V is TRBV2 and J is TRBJ2-7; possibly TRBD1 for D (5 bases). Trimming pared 7 bases from V and 3 bases from J, leaving 10 bases between. The CDR3 consists of 12 residues. Germline V gene data show CDR1 as SNHLY and CDR2 as FYNNEI. CDR3 coding DNA: TGTGCCAGCAAGGACAAGGACTACGAGCAGTACTTC. This sequence encodes CASKDKDYEQYF.

The chain combines TRBV19 with TRBJ1-2, with D perhaps TRBD1 (5 bases). V lost 0 bases, J lost 3 bases, and 11 bases lay in between. The CDR3 length is 15 residues. Looked up from germline, CDR1 is LNHDA and CDR2 is SQIVND (reference sequence). The CDR3 bases are TGTGCCAGTAGTATAGACCCCGACAGCTACTATGGCTACACCTTC. Encoded protein: CASSIDPDSYYGYTF.

The gene calls are TRBV4-1 and TRBJ2-5; D possibly corresponds to TRBD2 (6 bases). The J call may be incorrect, as the DNA end agrees better with TRBJ2-7. The CDR3 is made up of 15 amino acids. Germline CDR1 MGHRA, CDR2 YSYEKL. CDR3 sequence: CASSQEWLGGYEQYF. The CDR3 nucleotides read TGCGCCAGCAGCCAAGAGTGGTTAGGAGGGTACGAGCAGTACTTC.

The chain links TRBV29-1 to TRBJ2-3, with TRBD2 matching over 8 bases. The CDR3 is 15 residues long. Germline trimming cut 5 bases from V and 5 bases from J; bases unmatched to any gene: 12. From germline, CDR1 is SQVTM and CDR2 ANQGSEA. As DNA, the CDR3 is TGCAGCGTTATCGGGAGGGGGAAGGATTTAGATACGCAGTATTTT. This codes for CSVIGRGKDLDTQYF.

As regards this clone: The same CDR3 can be traced to other DNA sequences in this sample. This chain joins TRBV29-1 and TRBJ2-7; D could derive from TRBD1 or TRBD2 (5 bases each). CDR1 and CDR2 from the germline V gene are SQVTM and ANQGSEA. Between the trimmed V and J ends, which lost 6 bases and 2 bases, there was a span of 14 bases. The CDR3 length is 13 residues. The CDR3 DNA reads as TGCAGCGTAGGGACCGGACGGACCTACGAGCAGTACTTC. This sequence encodes CSVGTGRTYEQYF.

The chain employs TRBV7-9 and TRBJ1-1; possible D gene TRBD1, 5 bases. There are 12 residues in the CDR3. Germline V lookup: CDR1 SEHNR, CDR2 FQNEAQ (reference sequence). V lost 5 bases and J lost 5, with 9 bases in between. The DNA for the CDR3 is TGTGCCAGCAGCCAAACAGGTACTGAAGCTTTCTTT. Its protein is CASSQTGTEAFF.

The chain carries TRBV7-6 and TRBJ2-1, with 10 bases aligning to TRBD2. CDR3 length: 17 residues. V trimming: 5 bases; J trimming: 10 bases; junction bases outside the gene matches: 17. The germline gives CDR1 SGHVS, CDR2 FNYEAQ. The CDR3 here is CASSPRRRASGSGEQFF. For the CDR3, the DNA is TGTGCCAGCAGCCCCCGCCGTCGGGCTAGCGGGAGTGGCGAGCAGTTCTTC. The full variable domain, rest sourced from reference TRBV7-6 and TRBJ2-1, is GAGVSQSPRYKVTKRGQDVALRCDPISGHVSLYWYRQALGQGPEFLTYFNYEAQQDKSGLPNDRFSAERPEGSISTLTIQRTEQRDSAMYRCASSPRRRASGSGEQFFGPGTRLTVL.

V gene TRBV19 combines with J gene TRBJ2-7, with 12 positions matching TRBD2. V gave up 7 bases and J gave up 0 bases; unmatched junction bases: 4. This CDR3 contains 15 residues. Looked up from germline, CDR1 is LNHDA and CDR2 is SQIVND (reference sequence). In nucleotides, the CDR3 is TGTGCCAGTAATCTAGCGGGAGGGCCCTCCTACGAGCAGTACTTC. Translation gives CASNLAGGPSYEQYF.

V usage is TRBV7-2 and J usage is TRBJ1-5; the D is unclear. The germline V gene encodes CDR1 SGHTA and CDR2 FQGNSA. V lost 1 base and J lost 0, with 7 bases in between. CDR3 size: 15 residues. The CDR3 DNA sequence: TGTGCCAGCAGCTTAGTTCGGTATAGCAATCAGCCCCAGCATTTT. It translates to CASSLVRYSNQPQHF.

V and J are TRBV5-4 and TRBJ1-2; 7 bases align to TRBD1. This CDR3 contains 14 residues. Germline V CDR1 and CDR2: SGHNT, YYREEE (reference sequence). The V segment lost 5 bases and the J segment 4 bases; nucleotides outside the gene matches: 8. The CDR3 DNA reads TGTGCCAGCAGGGGAGGGGGCGGGGGCTATGGCTACACCTTC. Translation gives CASRGGGGGYGYTF.

The chain is built from TRBV27 and TRBJ2-7, with D possibly TRBD1 on 6 matching bases. V was trimmed by 5 bases and J by 0 bases, leaving 26 bases between them. From germline, CDR1 is MNHEY and CDR2 SMNVEV (reference sequence). The CDR3 runs to 19 residues. The CDR3 loop reads CASSTNRVPNPQNSYEQYF. The CDR3 DNA sequence: TGTGCCAGCAGTACGAACAGGGTACCGAACCCCCAAAACTCCTACGAGCAGTACTTC.

The CDR3: CASSVGSNTEAFF. The CDR3 nucleotides read TGTGCCAGCAGCGTAGGTTCAAACACTGAAGCTTTCTTT. The genes are TRBV9 and TRBJ1-1; D is uncertain. The germline CDR1 and CDR2 sequences are SGDLS and YYNGEE. The CDR3 has 13 residues. The V gene lost 0 bases and the J gene lost 2 bases, with 5 bases spanning the gap.

The count of this clone is one. The chain is built from TRBV19 and TRBJ2-7; the match to TRBD1 covers 9 bases. The CDR3 is made up of 13 amino acids. Per the germline V gene, CDR1 is LNHDA and CDR2 is SQIVND (reference sequence). J was trimmed by 2 bases and V by 5 bases; bases with no gene match: 1. CDR3 amino acids: CASSRTGAYEQYF. The CDR3 nucleotides read TGTGCCAGTAGTCGGACAGGGGCCTACGAGCAGTACTTC.

The chain employs TRBV5-1 and TRBJ2-5; 11 positions agree with TRBD2. Per the germline V gene, CDR1 is SGHRS and CDR2 is YFSETQ. V lost 0 bases and J lost 5; bases outside the gene matches: 6. CDR3 length equals 16 residues. In DNA, the CDR3 is TGCGCCAGCAGCTTGGAACTAGCGGGAGATGAGGAGACCCAGTACTTC. Translation: CASSLELAGDEETQYF.

The J gene is TRBJ2-7, the V gene TRBV14; D gene ambiguous. Trimming removed 1 base from V and 6 bases from J, with 10 bases in between. This CDR3 comprises 13 residues. Germline CDR1 and CDR2: SGHDN and FVKESK. CDR3 region: CASSQGRVGEQYF. Here the CDR3 DNA reads TGTGCCAGCAGCCAAGGTCGGGTTGGCGAGCAGTACTTC.